Ten or more counts support the clone carrying this TCR beta chain. Its specificity is not known. This sample is part of a study of T cells in Graves' hyperthyroidism and ophthalmopathy. The CDR3 regions of TCR beta were amplified from RNA transcripts. When the TCR CDR3 underwent first-round RT-PCR, the HTBI primer set was used. TCRdb reprocessed the multiplex PCR reads via MiXCR and lists one record per CDR3 protein. The sample has around 420,000 distinct CDR3 sequences, about an eighth seen once; the top ten hold less than 6.5%. Patients between 18 and 65 years old had hyperthyroidism, newly diagnosed and lasting under 2 months. Researchers barred patients who had uncontrolled infection, other autoimmune disease, pregnancy or lactation. Source material for PBMCs was more than 7.5 ml fresh peripheral blood. The ends lost 0 bases at V and 0 bases at J; junction bases unmatched: 8. The CDR3 is 17 amino acids. Germline values: CDR1 SGDLS, CDR2 YYNGEE.

Study conclusions and caveats: Peripheral blood also featured most of the thyroid clonotypes expanded above 0.001.

The J gene is TRBJ2-7, the V gene TRBV9; TRBD2 matches at 8 bases. The material sequenced was blood. This receptor was obtained from a woman between 18 and 29 years old with Graves' hyperthyroidism. The CDR3 DNA reads TGTGCCAGCAGCGTAGGTACTAGCGGATACAGCTCCTACGAGCAGTACTTC. Protein sequence: CASSVGTSGYSSYEQYF.